The T cell receptor (beta chain) under discussion was sequenced for a study of blood T cell repertoires in COVID-19. Study information: Acute and convalescent COVID-19 samples came from the United States, Italy and Spain.

Per the original methods: Nucleated cell number was recorded as an estimate derived from reference gene primer amplification. Sequencing used immunoSEQ multiplex PCR; TCRdb keeps in-frame clones, though not all of them. V, J and clone size are taken as reported in that table, and D and trimming were inferred from the DNA itself. This table holds 200,000 to 300,000 clones, approximately 80% found once. The germline V gene encodes CDR1 MNHEY and CDR2 SVGEGT. The CDR3 extends over 16 amino acids. V was trimmed by 4 bases and J by 2 bases, leaving 14 bases between them. The specimen sequenced was peripheral blood. This chain joins TRBV6-2 or TRBV6-3 and TRBJ2-2; D might be TRBD1 (5 bases). The TCR originated in a human donor in a cohort sampled during active COVID-19. The DNA of the CDR3 is TGTGCCAGCAGTTGGGGCCCCAATTCCAACACCGGGGAGCTGTTTTTT. Its protein product is CASSWGPNSNTGELFF.